Sequencing of this TCR beta chain was carried out in a study of OX40 agonist ivuxolimab in advanced cancers. At the level of the study: Ivuxolimab is an agonistic anti-OX40 (CD134) antibody, and patients were treated with it. Partial responses were observed in three patients, of whom one had hepatocellular carcinoma and two had cutaneous melanoma.

General study findings and limits: At doses 0.1 to 3.0 mg/kg, CD4+ and CD8+ clones expanded. On average, CD8+ T cells had more expanded clones than CD4+.

Assay used: immunoSEQ multiplex PCR; TCRdb lists only in-frame clones, some missing. The table lists some 70,000 clones, approximately 90% of them singletons. Concerning this clone: Its antigen remains unidentified.

The TCR comes from an adult with an advanced solid tumor such as melanoma, head and neck, liver or kidney cancer. The starting material was CD4+ or CD8+ T cells sorted from blood, obtained in a trial of the OX40 agonist ivuxolimab.

The chain's CDR3 is CASSLASYGYTF. CDR3 DNA sequence: TGTGCCAGCAGCTTAGCTTCCTATGGCTACACCTTC. V and J are TRBV11-3 and TRBJ1-2; D is ambiguous. CDR1 SGHNT and CDR2 YENEEA come from the germline V gene. This CDR3 region has 12 residues. The ends were cut back, 1 base at V and 4 bases at J, with 4 bases in the middle.